Given below is one TCR beta chain in context. The sample originates from a study of blood T cell repertoires in COVID-19. Generated by immunoSEQ multiplex PCR, the TCRdb table keeps only in-frame clones and is missing some. The sample comprises about 170,000 clones, around 82% of which are singletons, and around 20% rests with the top ten. From germline, CDR1 is GTSNPN and CDR2 SVGIG (reference sequence). CDR3 length: 13 residues. V lost 0 bases, J lost 10 bases, and 8 bases stayed unmatched. The rearrangement links TRBV30 to TRBJ1-2; TRBD1 aligns across 7 bases. The receptor was derived from a woman aged 70-85 years who had recovered from COVID-19. What was sequenced was peripheral blood. The CDR3 sequence: CAWSVRGRGYYTF. DNA for the CDR3: TGTGCCTGGAGTGTAAGGGGCAGGGGGTACTACACCTTC.